Sequencing of this TCR beta chain was carried out in a study of T-cell memory formation after mild COVID-19. This clonotype was seen a handful of times. Its antigen is undetermined. TCRdb recomputed calls from the 5' RACE reads with MiXCR, one row per CDR3 protein. In the table there are around 250,000 distinct CDR3 sequences, 15% of which are singletons. Whole-study results and caveats: Memory sampled before infection contained some responding clones, suggesting cross-reactive memory joined.

CDR1 GTSNPN and CDR2 SVGIG come from the germline V gene (reference sequence). This CDR3 is 15 amino acids long. Between the trimmed V and J ends, which lost 3 bases and 3 bases, there was a span of 15 bases. The TCR originated in an adult woman who had mild COVID-19 (a few samples of this study predate the infection). Cell type and time point are not known. Source material: PBMCs or a T cell subset sorted from them (not recorded which). The chain couples TRBV30 to TRBJ1-5; D unresolved. Written as DNA, the CDR3 is TGTGCCTGGAGGGCATTGGACGGAAACAATCAGCCCCAGCATTTT. It encodes CAWRALDGNNQPQHF.